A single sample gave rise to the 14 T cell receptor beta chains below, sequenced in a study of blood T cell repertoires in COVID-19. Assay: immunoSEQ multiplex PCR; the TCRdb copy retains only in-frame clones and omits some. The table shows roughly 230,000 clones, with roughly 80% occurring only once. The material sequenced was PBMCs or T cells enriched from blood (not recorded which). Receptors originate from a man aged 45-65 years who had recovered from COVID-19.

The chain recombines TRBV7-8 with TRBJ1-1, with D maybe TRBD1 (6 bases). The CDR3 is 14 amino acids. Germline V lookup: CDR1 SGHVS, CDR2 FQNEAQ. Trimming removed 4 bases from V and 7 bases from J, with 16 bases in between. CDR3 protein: CASSSDPGQSEAFF. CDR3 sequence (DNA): TGTGCCAGCAGCTCGGATCCGGGACAAAGTGAAGCTTTCTTT.

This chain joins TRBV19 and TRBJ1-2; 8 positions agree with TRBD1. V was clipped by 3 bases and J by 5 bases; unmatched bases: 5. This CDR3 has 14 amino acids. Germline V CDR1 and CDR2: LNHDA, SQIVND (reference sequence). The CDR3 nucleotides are TGTGCCAGTAGTATGACAGGGGTTGGGTATGGCTACACCTTC. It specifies CASSMTGVGYGYTF.

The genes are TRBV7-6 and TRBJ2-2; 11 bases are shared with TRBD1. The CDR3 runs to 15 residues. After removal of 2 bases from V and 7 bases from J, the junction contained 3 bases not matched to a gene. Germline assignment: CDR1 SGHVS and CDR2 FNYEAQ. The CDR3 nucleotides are TGTGCCAGCAGCTTAACGGGACAGGGGGGCGGGGAGCTGTTTTTT. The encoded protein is CASSLTGQGGGELFF.

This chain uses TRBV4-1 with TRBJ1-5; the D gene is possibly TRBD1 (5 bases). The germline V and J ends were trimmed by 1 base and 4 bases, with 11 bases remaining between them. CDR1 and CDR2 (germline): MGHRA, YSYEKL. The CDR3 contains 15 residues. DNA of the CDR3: TGCGCCAGCAGCCAAGGCCAGGGAGGGAATCAGCCCCAGCATTTT. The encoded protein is CASSQGQGGNQPQHF.

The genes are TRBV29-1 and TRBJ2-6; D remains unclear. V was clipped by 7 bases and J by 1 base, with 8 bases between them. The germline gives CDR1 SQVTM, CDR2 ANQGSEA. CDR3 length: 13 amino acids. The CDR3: CSATLSGANVLTF. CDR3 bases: TGCAGCGCGACTCTATCTGGGGCCAACGTCCTGACTTTC.

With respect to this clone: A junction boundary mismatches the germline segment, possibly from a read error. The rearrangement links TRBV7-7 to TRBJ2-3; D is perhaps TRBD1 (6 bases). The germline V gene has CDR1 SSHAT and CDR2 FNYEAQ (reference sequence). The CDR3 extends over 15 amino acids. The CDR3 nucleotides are TGTGCTAGCAGCTTAGCAGGGGCTACCACAGATACGCAGTATTTT. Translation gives CASSLAGATTDTQYF.

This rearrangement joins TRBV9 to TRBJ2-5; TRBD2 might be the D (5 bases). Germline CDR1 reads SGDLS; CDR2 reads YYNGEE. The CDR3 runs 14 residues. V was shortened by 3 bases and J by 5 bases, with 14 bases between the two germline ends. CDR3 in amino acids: CASSGGVYGETQYF. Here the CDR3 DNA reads TGTGCCAGCAGCGGGGGAGTGTATGGGGAGACCCAGTACTTC.

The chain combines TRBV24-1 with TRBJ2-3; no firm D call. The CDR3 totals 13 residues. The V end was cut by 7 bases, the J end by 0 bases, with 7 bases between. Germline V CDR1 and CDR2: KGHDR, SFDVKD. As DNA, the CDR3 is TGTGCCACCAGCGGTCCTAGCACAGATACGCAGTATTTT. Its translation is CATSGPSTDTQYF.

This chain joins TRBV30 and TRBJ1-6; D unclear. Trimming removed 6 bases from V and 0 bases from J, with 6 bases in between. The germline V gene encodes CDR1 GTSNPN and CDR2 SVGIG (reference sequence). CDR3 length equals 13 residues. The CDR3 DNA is TGTGCCTGTGGGAGCTCCTATAATTCACCCCTCCACTTT. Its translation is CACGSSYNSPLHF.

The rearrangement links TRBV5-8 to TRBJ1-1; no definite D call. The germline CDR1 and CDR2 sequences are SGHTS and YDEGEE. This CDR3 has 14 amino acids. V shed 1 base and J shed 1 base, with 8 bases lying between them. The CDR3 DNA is TGTGCCAGCAGCTTGTGGAGCGGGAACACTGAAGCTTTCTTT. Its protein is CASSLWSGNTEAFF.

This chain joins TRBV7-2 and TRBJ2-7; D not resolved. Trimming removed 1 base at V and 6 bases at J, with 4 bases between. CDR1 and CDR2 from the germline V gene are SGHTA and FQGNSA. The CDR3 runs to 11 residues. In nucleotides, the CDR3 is TGTGCCAGCAGCTTAGTTAGCGAGCAGTACTTC. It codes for CASSLVSEQYF.

The CDR3 loop is CASSQDSRQVYNSPLHF. The CDR3 DNA follows: TGTGCCAGCAGCCAAGATTCCCGACAGGTCTATAATTCACCCCTCCACTTT. The chain has TRBV14 and TRBJ1-6; D possibly corresponds to TRBD1 (6 bases). Germline values: CDR1 SGHDN, CDR2 FVKESK. V was trimmed by 0 bases and J by 3 bases, leaving 12 bases between them. This CDR3 is 17 amino acids long.

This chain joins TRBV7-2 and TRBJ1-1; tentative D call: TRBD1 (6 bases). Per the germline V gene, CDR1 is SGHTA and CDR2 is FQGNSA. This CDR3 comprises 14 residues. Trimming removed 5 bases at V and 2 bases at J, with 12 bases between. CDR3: CASSAWTANTEAFF. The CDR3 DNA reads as TGTGCCAGCAGCGCCTGGACAGCCAACACTGAAGCTTTCTTT.

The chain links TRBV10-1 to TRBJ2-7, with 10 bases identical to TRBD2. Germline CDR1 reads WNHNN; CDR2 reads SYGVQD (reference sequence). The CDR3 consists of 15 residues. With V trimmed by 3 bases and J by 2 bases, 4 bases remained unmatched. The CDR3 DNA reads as TGCGCCAGCAGTGAAACTAGCGGGACCACCTACGAGCAGTACTTC. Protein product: CASSETSGTTYEQYF.